A selection of T cell receptor beta chains follows, all from one sample in a study of blood T cell repertoires in COVID-19. The protocol was immunoSEQ multiplex PCR, while the TCRdb copy is restricted to in-frame clones and leaves out a portion. The sample shows 300,000 to 450,000 clones, 70% to 90% of them seen only once. Sequencing was done on a sample of PBMCs or T cells enriched from blood (not recorded which). These receptors all come from a man aged 40-49 years in a cohort exposed to, infected with or recovered from COVID-19 (not recorded which). Both conserved end residues are part of each CDR3. D genes are given only for firm matches. Size is stated for part of the rows, as once, few or many counts, or as a class when the clone is expanded.

12,TRBV30,NA,TRBJ1-2,NA,TGTGCCTGGAGTCCCAGGGTGGATGGCTACACCTTC,CAWSPRVDGYTF
16,TRBV30,NA,TRBJ1-5,TRBD1,TGTGCCTGGAGTGTACGGGACAGGAGAGACAATCAGCCCCAGCATTTT,CAWSVRDRRDNQPQHF
11,TRBV28,NA,TRBJ1-1,NA,TGTGCCAGCAGCTCTACAGGGGAAGCTTTCTTT,CASSSTGEAFF
12,TRBV15,NA,TRBJ2-7,NA,TGTGCCACCAGCGCGGACAGCTACGAGCAGTACTTC,CATSADSYEQYF
16,TRBV4-1,NA,TRBJ2-2,TRBD1,TGCGCCAGCAGCCAAGGCAGGGGGCTAAACACCGGGGAGCTGTTTTTT,CASSQGRGLNTGELFF
13,TRBV5-3,NA,TRBJ2-7,NA,TGTGCCAGAAGCTGCAGGGTATCCCACGAGCAGTACTTC,CARSCRVSHEQYF
13,TRBV5-1,once,TRBJ2-7,NA,TGCGCCAGCAGCCCGGGACACGGCTACGAGCAGTACTTC,CASSPGHGYEQYF
15,TRBV19,NA,TRBJ1-3,NA,TGTGCCAGTAGTATAGATTCCAGGGTTGGAAACACCATATATTTT,CASSIDSRVGNTIYF
14,TRBV19,NA,TRBJ1-3,NA,TGTGCCAGTAGTCCAAATCAGGGAGGAAACACCATATATTTT,CASSPNQGGNTIYF
15,TRBV4-1,NA,TRBJ1-1,NA,TGCGCCAGCAGCCAAGCCCAGGGCACGCACACTGAAGCTTTCTTT,CASSQAQGTHTEAFF
13,TRBV28,few,TRBJ2-7,NA,TGTGCCAGCAGTAGAGCGCTAACCTACGAGCAGTACTTC,CASSRALTYEQYF
14,TRBV7-6,NA,TRBJ1-5,NA,TGTGCCAGCAGCTTGTCGGACATCAATCAGCCCCAGCATTTT,CASSLSDINQPQHF
16,TRBV9,NA,TRBJ2-2,NA,TGTGCCAGCAGCCGGATCCGGGACAAAAACACCGGGGAGCTGTTTTTT,CASSRIRDKNTGELFF
11,TRBV7-9,NA,TRBJ2-7,NA,TGTGCCAGCGGGAGTCGAATCGAGCAGTACTTC,CASGSRIEQYF
15,TRBV11-2,NA,TRBJ2-7,TRBD2,TGTGCCAGCAGCCGAGGGGGAGCGGGAGACTACGAGCAGTACTTC,CASSRGGAGDYEQYF
15,TRBV11-2,few,TRBJ2-5,NA,TGTGCCAGCAGCTTAGGTCCGGGAGTAGGTGAGACCCAGTACTTC,CASSLGPGVGETQYF
14,TRBV5-1,NA,TRBJ2-4,TRBD1,TGCGCCAGCAGCTTGGCCGACAGGGTAGACATTCAGTACTTC,CASSLADRVDIQYF
13,TRBV3-1/TRBV3-2,NA,TRBJ2-5,TRBD1,TGTGCCAGCAGTCGGCAGGGGGAGGAGACCCAGTACTTC,CASSRQGEETQYF